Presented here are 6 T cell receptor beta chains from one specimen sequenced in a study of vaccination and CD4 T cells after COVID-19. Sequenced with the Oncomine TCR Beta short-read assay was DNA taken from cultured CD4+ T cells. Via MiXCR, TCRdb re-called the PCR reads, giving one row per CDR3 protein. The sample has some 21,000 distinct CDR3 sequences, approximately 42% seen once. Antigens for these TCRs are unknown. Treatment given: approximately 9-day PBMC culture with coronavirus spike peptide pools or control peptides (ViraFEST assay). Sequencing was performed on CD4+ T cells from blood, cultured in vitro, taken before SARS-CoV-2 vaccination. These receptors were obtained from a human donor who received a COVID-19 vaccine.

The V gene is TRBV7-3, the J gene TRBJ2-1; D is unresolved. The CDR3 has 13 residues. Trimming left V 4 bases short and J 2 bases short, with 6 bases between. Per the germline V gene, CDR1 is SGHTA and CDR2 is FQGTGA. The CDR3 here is CASSYNTYNEQFF. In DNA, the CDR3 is TGTGCCAGCAGCTATAACACCTACAATGAGCAGTTCTTC.

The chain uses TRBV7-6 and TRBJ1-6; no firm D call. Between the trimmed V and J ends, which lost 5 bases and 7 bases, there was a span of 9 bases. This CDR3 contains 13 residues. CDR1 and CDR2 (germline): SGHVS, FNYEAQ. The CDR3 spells CASSLKQNSPLHF. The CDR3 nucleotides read TGTGCCAGCAGCCTAAAACAGAATTCACCCCTCCACTTT.

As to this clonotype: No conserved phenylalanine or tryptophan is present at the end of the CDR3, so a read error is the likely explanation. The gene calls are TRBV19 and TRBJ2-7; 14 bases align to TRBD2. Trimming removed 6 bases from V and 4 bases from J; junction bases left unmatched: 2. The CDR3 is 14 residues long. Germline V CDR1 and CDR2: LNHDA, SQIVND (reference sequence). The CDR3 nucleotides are TGTGCCAGTAGCCGGACTAGCGGGGGGTACGAGCAGTACCTC. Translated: CASSRTSGGYEQYL.

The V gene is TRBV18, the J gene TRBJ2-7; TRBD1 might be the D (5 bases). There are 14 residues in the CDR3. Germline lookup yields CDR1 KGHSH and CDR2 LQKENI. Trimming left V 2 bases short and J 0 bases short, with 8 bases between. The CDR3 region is CASSPTQASYEQYF. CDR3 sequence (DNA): TGTGCCAGCTCACCAACACAGGCCTCCTACGAGCAGTACTTC.

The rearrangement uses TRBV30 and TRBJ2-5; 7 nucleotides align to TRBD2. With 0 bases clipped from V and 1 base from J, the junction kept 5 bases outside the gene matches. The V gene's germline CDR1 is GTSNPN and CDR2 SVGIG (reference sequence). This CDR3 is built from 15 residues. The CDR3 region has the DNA TGTGCCTGGAGTGTAATCCCGGGGGGCCAAGAGACCCAGTACTTC. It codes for CAWSVIPGGQETQYF.

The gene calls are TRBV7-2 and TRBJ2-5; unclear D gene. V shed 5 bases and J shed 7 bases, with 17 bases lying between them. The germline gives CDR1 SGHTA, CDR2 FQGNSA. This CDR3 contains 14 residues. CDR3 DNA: TGTGCCAGCAGCCCAACCTCTCTAGGTGGGACCCAGTACTTC. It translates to CASSPTSLGGTQYF.